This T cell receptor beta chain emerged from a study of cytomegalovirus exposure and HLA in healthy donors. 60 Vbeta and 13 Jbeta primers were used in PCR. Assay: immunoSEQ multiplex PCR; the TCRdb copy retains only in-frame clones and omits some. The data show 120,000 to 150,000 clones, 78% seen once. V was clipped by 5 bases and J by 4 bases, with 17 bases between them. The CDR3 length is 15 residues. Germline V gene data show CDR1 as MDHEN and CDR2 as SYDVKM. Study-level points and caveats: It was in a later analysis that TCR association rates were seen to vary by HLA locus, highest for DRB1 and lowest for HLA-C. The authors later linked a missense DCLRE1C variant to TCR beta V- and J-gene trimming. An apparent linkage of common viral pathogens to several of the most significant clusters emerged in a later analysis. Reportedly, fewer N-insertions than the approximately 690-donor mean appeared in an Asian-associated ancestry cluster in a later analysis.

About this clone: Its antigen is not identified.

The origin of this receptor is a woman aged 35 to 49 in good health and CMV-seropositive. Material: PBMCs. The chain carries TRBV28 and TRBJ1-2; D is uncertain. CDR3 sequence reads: CASSPGSGVSYGYTF. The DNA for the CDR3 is TGTGCCAGCAGTCCGGGCAGCGGAGTGAGCTATGGCTACACCTTC.